One T cell receptor beta chain is described in this entry. The antigen it recognizes is unknown. Base qualities are not at hand, and no much larger clone is one base apart. The data stem from a study of cytomegalovirus exposure and HLA in healthy donors (dated by TCRdb to between 2016 and 2019). Background for the entire study: According to an earlier analysis of a few hundred of the donors, about 179 million T cells yielded 120 million or so unique TCR beta sequences and about 300 Gb of sequence data. The aim of the study was to test whether cataloging public T cell receptors could identify signatures of past pathogen exposure. A separate validation cohort of roughly 130 different subjects was used in addition to the roughly 620-subject first cohort. To predict cytomegalovirus infection status, the study combined high-throughput TCR immunosequencing, statistical association of individual TCRs with disease status, and machine learning. An earlier analysis of 500 to 750 of the donors applied high-throughput TCR beta sequencing to assess whether each TCR beta V gene segment acted as functional or pseudogenic. All discovery cohort repertoires had been generated using a single sequencing platform. The study used immunosequencing to profile the T cell repertoires of approximately 690 subjects and linked those repertoires to cytomegalovirus serostatus. A later genetic analysis took genome-wide SNP genotypes for about three fifths of the 666 donors and used that subset as a discovery cohort. HLA typing covered class I and class II loci at four-digit resolution. Rather than drawing on any new phenotypic data, the later analysis identified candidate immune exposures from TCR beta sequences and the way those sequences occurred across donors. Roughly 5 DR-DQ haplotypes were treated as single units for association and clustering because of strong linkage in the cohort. Of the roughly 400 genotyped donors, roughly 80% fell in the genetic ancestry cluster associated with self-reported Caucasian donors. Typing coverage varied by locus: roughly 620-640 donors for A, B, C, DRB1 and DQB1; roughly 520 for DQA1; approximately 610 for DPA1; roughly 450 for DPB1. Around 320 gigabases of sequencing data and approximately 84 million unique TCR sequences were included in an early release covering around 650 HLA-typed donors. In a later analysis, previously published TCR beta repertoires from 670 or so donors were re-analyzed and high-resolution HLA genotyping was added so that TCR occurrence patterns could be studied. Among 300 to 450 genotyped donors of the cohort, an average of 235,054 unique TCR beta nucleotide sequences were sequenced per donor, roughly 20% of them non-productive. Donor age, sex, ethnicity and CMV serostatus were compiled together with the repertoire data. What the research found in general, with its limitations: A cluster of highly shared sequence variants was judged likely to be a technical artifact of the sequencing pipeline. Only TCR beta chains were sequenced in this cohort, and the absence of alpha or paired-chain data limited detectable features. The earlier analysis of some 540 of the donors excluded around 17 rarely observed V segments, including chromosome 9 orphons, because counts were too low. A later analysis reported that several top co-occurrence clusters appeared linked to parvovirus B19, influenza, CMV and Epstein-Barr virus. A later analysis found that most CMV-associated TCR beta chains appeared HLA-restricted, with HLA associations seemingly driven largely by CMV exposure. A later analysis associated 17,000 or so TCR beta sequences with specific HLA alleles at a false discovery rate of 0.05. Linkage disequilibrium might explain the correlated functional status among segregating V segments, but an unknown experimental factor could not be excluded. An association between a missense DCLRE1C variant and V-gene and J-gene trimming of TCR beta chains was found in a later genetic analysis and replicated in an independent cohort. Most TCR sequences were seen in very few donors, while some public TCRs were found in many individuals. A later genetic analysis reported fewer N-insertions in productive TCRs among donors in an Asian-associated ancestry cluster than the approximately 700-donor mean. In a later analysis, HLA-associated TCR beta chains were found to be more clonally expanded and to have lower generation probabilities than equally common non-associated chains. Some IMGT-functional V segments, including TRBV6-2 and TRBV6-3, could not be told apart with the 87-base-pair reads, so those segments were excluded. The presence/absence analyses assumed that sequencing depth was roughly uniform across donors, and that assumption may not be true. For the cohort, immune exposure information was limited to CMV serostatus. A total of about 180 TCR beta chains were listed by the study as associated with cytomegalovirus. Because HLA typing was unavailable for some donors at each locus, only the typed subset was used in association tests. A further reported finding was that TCR beta sequences accurately predicted the HLA-A and HLA-B alleles for most subjects in the first cohort. In an earlier analysis of some 500 of the donors, most TCR beta V segments appeared in productive rearrangements about 87% or about 30% of the time, broadly matching IMGT annotations. According to a later analysis, TCR association rates differed among HLA loci, with DRB1 alleles showing the most associated TCRs and HLA-C alleles showing the fewest. Strong co-occurrence of HLA alleles, especially DR and DQ, made assigning TCR associations to individual alleles difficult. The authors suggested that the approach could potentially be generalized to other disease states and immunological phenotypes. Cytomegalovirus status was reported to be diagnosed by the classifier with high specificity and sensitivity in both the original and validation cohorts. Three of the identified cytomegalovirus-associated TCR beta chains were confirmed in vitro to be specific for cytomegalovirus antigens.

To prepare the library, the immunoSEQ multiplex PCR assay was applied. For the multiplex PCR, a mixture combining 60 forward primers for TCR Vbeta segments and 13 reverse primers for TCR Jbeta segments was used. The CDR3 region of rearranged TCR beta genes was amplified from genomic DNA with a multiplex PCR assay. On the Illumina HiSeq System, the amplified TCR beta libraries were sequenced as 87-base-pair reads. The published analysis was carried out like this. A later analysis tallied roughly 78 million unique TCR beta chains across the 650 to 750 repertoires, and around 12 million of those chains were shared by two or more donors. Raw reads were error-corrected and collapsed into unique sequences by a nearest-neighbor algorithm in which closely related sequences were merged to remove PCR and sequencing errors. CDR3 sequences were aligned to IMGT reference sequences to assign V, D and J gene segments. For a sequence to be retained, a match of at least six nucleotides was required to both a V gene segment and a J gene segment. Rearrangements were classified as productive when the CDR3 lacked stop codons and remained in frame with V and J, and all other rearrangements were classified as non-productive. Following IMGT convention, CDR3 was defined as the stretch from the second conserved V-encoded cysteine up to the conserved J-encoded phenylalanine. In an earlier analysis of approximately 500 of the donors, sequences lacking an unambiguous match to a single V gene segment were excluded. In an earlier analysis of 450 to 700 of the donors, V segments were called functional above 56.7% productive rearrangements and were called segregating when the between-donor standard deviation exceeded 5%. A statistical classification framework was built for diagnosing cytomegalovirus status from the catalog of TCR beta chain sequences. V and J gene assignment, in a later analysis, came from comparing TCR nucleotide sequences with IMGT/GENE-DB human TR gene sequences. The TCRdist pipeline was used in a later analysis to assign CDR3 sequences and most-parsimonious VDJ recombination scenarios. In a later analysis, each TCR beta chain was defined by its CDR3 amino acid sequence together with its V-gene family, and reads without a unique V-gene family were excluded. As a way to deal with suspected cross-contamination and a sequencing artifact, a later analysis dropped more than 500 nucleotide sequences that were highly shared and had low generation probability. For each public chain, a later analysis derived a clonal expansion index from normalized ranks of inferred template counts within each repertoire. Generation probabilities in a later analysis came from a VDJ recombination model fitted to out-of-frame rearrangements, and those results were checked against IGoR. A later analysis scored TCR-TCR, TCR-HLA and TCR-CMV co-occurrence with hypergeometric tests, applying a repertoire-size bias correction to TCR pairs. To estimate false discovery rates, a later analysis permuted the HLA or CMV assignments 20 times. In a later analysis, co-occurring TCRs were grouped using DBSCAN, with TCRdist sequence similarity added in when clustering inside HLA-allele-positive subsets. Repertoires with fewer than 30,000 or more than 120,000 public chains were left out of co-occurrence clustering, as were about 5 repertoires with anomalous nucleotide sharing. The table was pulled from immuneACCESS by TCRdb, which kept in-frame rearrangements only. Such tables lose some clones; where checked, under half of the loss comes from unresolved V genes, and the rest has no known cause. The DNA gave D and trimming, while V, J and clone size come from that table. This sample holds under 55,000 clones; about 73% were observed only once. Approximately 2.7% of the sample rests with the top ten.

The CDR3 holds 14 amino acids from the cysteine to the phenylalanine. Just CDR3 DNA is preserved here, 42 bases in frame from base 1. V gives up 7 bases and J gives up 0 bases, and the segment between their germline ends measures 12 bases. CDR1 is given as MDHEN and CDR2 as SYDVKM, both from the germline V gene. The cohort was made up of 500 to 850 healthy bone marrow donors. All cohort members were sampled while nominally healthy, although unrecorded immune exposures were likely present. The donor was CMV seronegative and was included in the group of hundreds of seronegative cohort members. Each donor provided a peripheral blood sample, and peripheral blood mononuclear cells were used for TCR beta sequencing. The Qiagen DNeasy Blood Extraction Kit was used to extract genomic DNA from the blood cell samples.

The sequence came from a man between 18 and 35 years old in good health and CMV-seronegative. The source material was PBMCs. The chain is assembled from TRBV28 and TRBJ1-2, with the D gene uncertain. The DNA sequence reads TGTGCCAGCACCTCACGGAGGCCTAACTATGGCTACACCTTC. The translation is CASTSRRPNYGYTF.